The 12 T cell receptor beta chains below come from one sample, sequenced in a study of T cell repertoires in cytomegalovirus infection. Their target antigens are unknown. TCRdb re-called the reads through MiXCR, storing one row per CDR3 protein. Here the sample spans roughly 730,000 distinct CDR3 sequences, roughly 36% being singletons. The specimen comprised cultured PBMCs, sampled from culture after CMV antigen stimulation. These receptors originate from a human donor in good health (CMV status not recorded). Some clones in this sample may be carry-over from other donors' samples.

This clonotype has ten or more counts. The chain combines TRBV7-8 with TRBJ2-7, with 7 bases matching TRBD2. V was clipped by 5 bases and J by 3 bases; unmatched bases: 10. The CDR3 spans 15 residues. Germline V gives CDR1 SGHVS, CDR2 FQNEAQ. The chain's CDR3 is CASSPRAGVDYEQYF. CDR3 nucleotides: TGTGCCAGCAGCCCCAGGGCGGGAGTGGACTACGAGCAGTACTTC.

This clonotype was observed many times. The CDR3 DNA reads TGTGCCAGCAGCTTAGCGGGGGCCACAGATACGCAGTATTTT. This sequence encodes CASSLAGATDTQYF. The chain combines TRBV7-2 with TRBJ2-3; the D gene is possibly TRBD1 (6 bases). The CDR3 runs 14 residues. Germline V lookup: CDR1 SGHTA, CDR2 FQGNSA. V lost 0 bases and J lost 2, with 6 bases in between.

This clonotype was seen a handful of times. This chain links TRBV12-3 or TRBV12-4 with TRBJ2-1, with 7 nucleotides matching TRBD2. This CDR3 spans 12 amino acids. Germline trimming cut 7 bases from V and 8 bases from J; bases unmatched to any gene: 5. The CDR3: CASTPSGDEQFF. The DNA for the CDR3 is TGTGCCAGCACTCCAAGCGGGGATGAGCAGTTCTTC.

This clonotype turned up a few times. This chain connects TRBV5-5 to TRBJ2-1; no reliable D call. This CDR3 contains 16 residues. Trimming left V 0 bases short and J 3 bases short, with 13 bases between. Germline assignment: CDR1 SGHKS and CDR2 YYEKEE (reference sequence). The CDR3, as DNA: TGTGCCAGCAGCTTGGCTCGTCAGGCGATCTACAATGAGCAGTTCTTC. Amino acids: CASSLARQAIYNEQFF.

The chain carries TRBV27 and TRBJ2-7, with D possibly being TRBD2 (6 bases). The CDR3 loop spans 14 amino acids. Trimming removed 5 bases from V and 3 bases from J, with 14 bases in between. Germline V gene sequence: CDR1 MNHEY, CDR2 SMNVEV (reference sequence). DNA of the CDR3: TGTGCCAGCAGTGCGGGACGGAGGGGCTACGAGCAGTACTTC. Amino acid sequence: CASSAGRRGYEQYF.

This clonotype was observed a handful of times. The chain recombines TRBV12-3 or TRBV12-4 with TRBJ1-1, with D maybe TRBD1 (5 bases). Between the trimmed V and J ends, which lost 9 bases and 1 base, there was a span of 21 bases. The CDR3 is made up of 16 amino acids. The CDR3 loop is CASNGRGGVRNTEAFF. In DNA, the CDR3 is TGTGCCAGTAATGGACGCGGGGGGGTTCGGAACACTGAAGCTTTCTTT.

In this sample, this clonotype turned up a few times. The chain has TRBV11-2 and TRBJ2-1; D remains unclear. The CDR3 extends over 16 amino acids. CDR1 and CDR2 (germline): SGHAT, FQNNGV. The germline V and J ends were trimmed by 4 bases and 3 bases, with 16 bases remaining between them. CDR3 coding DNA: TGTGCCAGCAGCTCCGTTTGGCTCCGACACTACAATGAGCAGTTCTTC. It yields the protein CASSSVWLRHYNEQFF.

This chain joins TRBV6-6 and TRBJ2-7, with 10 bases lining up with TRBD2. After removal of 6 bases from V and 5 bases from J, the junction contained 10 bases not matched to a gene. Germline-derived CDR1 and CDR2 are MNHNY and SVGAGI (reference sequence). The CDR3 loop spans 15 amino acids. Here the CDR3 reads CASSVPTSGVDEQYF. DNA of the CDR3: TGTGCCAGCAGCGTCCCTACTAGCGGGGTTGACGAGCAGTACTTC.

V usage is TRBV4-1 and J usage is TRBJ1-4; TRBD1 matches 7 bases. The V and J ends lost 2 bases and 3 bases, in that order; junction bases with no gene match: 6. Germline V gene data show CDR1 as MGHRA and CDR2 as YSYEKL. The CDR3 has 16 amino acids. The CDR3 loop reads CASSQRTGTANEKLFF. For the CDR3, the DNA is TGCGCCAGCAGCCAACGAACCGGGACAGCTAATGAAAAACTGTTTTTT.

The chain has TRBV6-1 and TRBJ1-2, with TRBD1 matching over 7 bases. V gave up 6 bases and J gave up 8 bases; unmatched junction bases: 6. CDR3 length: 12 residues. CDR1 is MNHNS, CDR2 SASEGT, per germline. The CDR3 here is CASRDRYLGYTF. CDR3 bases: TGTGCCAGCAGGGACAGGTATTTGGGCTACACCTTC.

The chain links TRBV19 to TRBJ2-7; D is ambiguous. CDR1 is LNHDA, CDR2 SQIVND, per germline (reference sequence). CDR3 length: 13 residues. Deletions cut 3 bases from V and 6 bases from J, with 12 bases between. This CDR3 is CASSMARFSEQYF. For the CDR3, the DNA is TGTGCCAGTAGTATGGCGAGGTTCTCCGAGCAGTACTTC.

In this sample, this clonotype turned up once. The V call is TRBV9, the J call TRBJ2-5; a weak D match, TRBD2 (5 bases). The V end lost 0 bases, the J end lost 4 bases, and 16 bases lay between the germline ends. CDR1 is SGDLS, CDR2 YYNGEE, per germline. The CDR3 consists of 16 residues. The CDR3 nucleotides are TGTGCCAGCAGCGTAGGTGTGGGAGTTGGACGAGAGACCCAGTACTTC. Its translation: CASSVGVGVGRETQYF.